One sample yielded the 12 T cell receptor beta chains listed below, sequenced in a study of blood T cell repertoires in COVID-19. Using immunoSEQ multiplex PCR, the repertoire was profiled, and TCRdb retains in-frame clones only, with some absent. The data hold a few hundred thousand clones, with around 85% observed a single time. The source material was PBMCs or T cells enriched from blood (not recorded which). Receptor source: a man in his forties who had recovered from COVID-19.

This rearrangement joins TRBV9 to TRBJ1-2, with 11 bases that match TRBD1. With V trimmed by 4 bases and J by 9 bases, 8 bases remained unmatched. CDR1 is SGDLS and CDR2 is YYNGEE in the germline V gene. The CDR3 is made up of 14 amino acids. The CDR3 bases are TGTGCCAGCAGCCCCGCGGGACAGGGGGGACGCTACACCTTC. Protein sequence: CASSPAGQGGRYTF.

V and J are TRBV24-1 and TRBJ2-6; TRBD2 might be the D (5 bases). V was cut by 0 bases and J by 4 bases, with 33 bases left in between. Germline loops: CDR1 KGHDR, CDR2 SFDVKD. The CDR3 covers 24 residues. As DNA, the CDR3 is TGTGCCACCAGTGATTTGCCACGTCAAGAGAACAGCGTTCGTAGAGGAGGAGGGGCCAACGTCCTGACTTTC. Translation gives CATSDLPRQENSVRRGGGANVLTF.

The V gene is TRBV19, the J gene TRBJ2-1; TRBD2 matches 8 bases. CDR3 length equals 19 residues. The germline V gene has CDR1 LNHDA and CDR2 SQIVND (reference sequence). The ends lost 4 bases at V and 9 bases at J; junction bases unmatched: 23. The DNA for the CDR3 is TGTGCCAGTAGTAGAGGCCCGACCCGATCCGGGACTAGAGTGGGTGAGCAGTTCTTC. Translated, it gives CASSRGPTRSGTRVGEQFF. Based on the CDR3 plus reference TRBV19 and TRBJ2-1, the full variable domain is DGGITQSPKYLFRKEGQNVTLSCEQNLNHDAMYWYRQDPGQGLRLIYYSQIVNDFQKGDIAEGYSVSREKKESFPLTVTSAQKNPTAFYLCASSRGPTRSGTRVGEQFFGPGTRLTVL.

The rearrangement links TRBV6-5 to TRBJ2-3, with D perhaps matching TRBD2 (5 bases). Between the trimmed V and J ends, which lost 7 bases and 0 bases, there was a span of 14 bases. This CDR3 is 15 amino acids long. Germline V gene lookup returns CDR1 MNHEY and CDR2 SVGAGI. In DNA form, the CDR3 reads TGTGCCAGCACCCGACTACCTTCGAGCACAGATACGCAGTATTTT. Amino acids: CASTRLPSSTDTQYF.

The sample holds one count of this clone. The V gene is TRBV19, the J gene TRBJ2-5; D may be TRBD1 (6 bases). Trimming shortened V by 3 bases and J by 2 bases, and 13 bases separated the two germline ends. The CDR3 has 15 residues. Germline loops: CDR1 LNHDA, CDR2 SQIVND (reference sequence). This CDR3 reads CASSIRDNTQETQYF. The CDR3 bases are TGTGCCAGTAGTATCCGGGACAATACACAAGAGACCCAGTACTTC.

J is TRBJ2-7 and V is TRBV28; the D gene is possibly TRBD2 (6 bases). The CDR3 contains 15 residues. From germline, CDR1 is MDHEN and CDR2 SYDVKM. Between the trimmed V and J ends, which lost 4 bases and 5 bases, there was a span of 18 bases. The CDR3 is CASSSLKRAMDEQYF. The CDR3 region has the DNA TGTGCCAGCAGTTCACTCAAGCGGGCTATGGACGAGCAGTACTTC.

The chain joins TRBV7-9 to TRBJ2-7; TRBD2 aligns across 7 bases. The CDR3 consists of 14 residues. Germline CDR1 SEHNR, CDR2 FQNEAQ (reference sequence). The V and J ends lost 5 bases and 5 bases, in that order; junction bases with no gene match: 9. CDR3 coding DNA: TGTGCCAGCAGCCAGAGCGGGATATTCGACGAGCAGTACTTC. Protein: CASSQSGIFDEQYF.

This clone has just one count. The rearrangement joins TRBV25-1 to TRBJ1-1, with a weak D call TRBD1 (6 bases). Between the trimmed V and J ends, which lost 5 bases and 2 bases, there was a span of 9 bases. Per germline, CDR1 MGHDK and CDR2 SYGVNS. CDR3 length: 13 residues. CDR3 sequence: CASSRTENTEAFF. The CDR3 DNA reads TGTGCCAGCAGTAGGACAGAAAACACTGAAGCTTTCTTT.

The chain is built from TRBV6-5 and TRBJ2-2, with D maybe TRBD1 (6 bases). The CDR3 covers 13 residues. Trimming cost V 10 bases and J 5 bases, with 14 bases left between them. Per germline, CDR1 MNHEY and CDR2 SVGAGI. CDR3 sequence reads: CAISGVVTGELFF. CDR3 nucleotides: TGTGCCATTTCAGGGGTGGTAACCGGGGAGCTGTTTTTT.

In its sample, this clone was seen once. J is TRBJ2-2 and V is TRBV9; 8 positions match TRBD1. With V trimmed by 3 bases and J by 1 base, 5 bases remained unmatched. Germline CDR1 is SGDLS and CDR2 is YYNGEE. This CDR3 contains 16 residues. Here the CDR3 DNA reads TGTGCCAGCAGCGCCCGACAGGGGCGGAACACCGGGGAGCTGTTTTTT. It specifies CASSARQGRNTGELFF. Full variable domain (remainder filled in from reference TRBV9 and TRBJ2-2): DSGVTQTPKHLITATGQRVTLRCSPRSGDLSVYWYQQSLDQGLQFLIQYYNGEERAKGNILERFSAQQFPDLHSELNLSSLELGDSALYFCASSARQGRNTGELFFGEGSRLTVL.

This chain joins TRBV7-2 and TRBJ1-2, with 8 bases matching TRBD1. The V gene end was trimmed by 6 bases and the J gene end by 7 bases; junction bases not matched to a gene: 13. CDR3 length: 15 amino acids. In germline, CDR1 is SGHTA, CDR2 FQGNSA. CDR3: CASRLTGAAERGYTF. In nucleotides, the CDR3 is TGTGCCAGCAGGCTGACAGGGGCGGCGGAACGTGGCTACACCTTC.

This sequence joins TRBV30 and TRBJ1-5; D call uncertain. The CDR3 is 15 amino acids. Germline CDR1 is GTSNPN and CDR2 is SVGIG (reference sequence). Deletions cut 0 bases from V and 3 bases from J, with 12 bases between. DNA of the CDR3: TGTGCCTGGAGTGTATCCTCAGGTCTCAATCAGCCCCAGCATTTT. Amino acid sequence: CAWSVSSGLNQPQHF.